This entry lists 29 T cell receptor beta chains sequenced from one sample in a study of T-cell reconstitution after alpha-beta-depleted transplantation in children. The authors prepared the TCRbeta library with unique molecular identifiers. TCRdb ran MiXCR on the PCR reads and lists one entry per CDR3 protein. The data contain a few hundred thousand distinct CDR3 sequences, around a tenth of them seen just once; the ten biggest clones take up around 2.3%. This sample comprised PBMCs from the stem cell graft donor, obtained from the stem cell graft. These receptors were obtained from a human donor who donated a stem cell graft to a child with acute lymphoblastic leukemia.

This clonotype appeared a few times. The chain joins TRBV3-1 to TRBJ2-7; a weak D match, TRBD2 (6 bases). From germline, CDR1 is LGHDT and CDR2 YNNKEL (reference sequence). Between the trimmed V and J ends, which lost 0 bases and 4 bases, there was a span of 19 bases. The CDR3 covers 17 residues. The CDR3 protein is CASSQEPLASAGYEQYF. The DNA for the CDR3 is TGTGCCAGCAGCCAAGAGCCCCTAGCGTCGGCGGGGTACGAGCAGTACTTC.

Ten or more counts support this clonotype. The chain employs TRBV9 and TRBJ2-2; D uncertain. There are 15 residues in the CDR3. Germline CDR1 is SGDLS and CDR2 is YYNGEE. Trimming took off 1 base at V and 0 bases at J, with 7 bases between the two ends. The CDR3 is CASSVTGSNTGELFF. In DNA, the CDR3 is TGTGCCAGCAGCGTAACTGGCTCGAACACCGGGGAGCTGTTTTTT.

This clonotype showed up just a few times. The chain carries TRBV15 and TRBJ2-1; D unclear. The germline V gene has CDR1 LNHNV and CDR2 YYDKDF (reference sequence). The CDR3 runs to 12 residues. Trimming removed 2 bases from V and 5 bases from J, with 4 bases in between. The CDR3 DNA reads TGTGCCACCAGCAGAATTAACAATGAGCAGTTCTTC. Translating gives CATSRINNEQFF.

The chain has TRBV28 and TRBJ2-5, with D possibly matching TRBD1 (5 bases). The V gene's germline CDR1 is MDHEN and CDR2 SYDVKM. V lost 2 bases, J lost 5 bases, and 12 bases lay in between. This CDR3 region has 14 residues. CDR3 in DNA: TGTGCCAGCAGTTTACCGGCAGGGCGGGAGACCCAGTACTTC. Translated, it gives CASSLPAGRETQYF.

Comments on this clonotype: Just one base apart from a much larger clone, this may be a read error. Here the CDR3 omits its conserved ending phenylalanine or tryptophan, so a read error is the likely source. The rearrangement joins TRBV20-1 to TRBJ1-5, with D possibly matching TRBD1 (5 bases). The ends were cut back, 0 bases at V and 4 bases at J, with 13 bases in the middle. There are 15 residues in the CDR3. Germline-derived CDR1 and CDR2 are DFQATT and SNEGSKA (reference sequence). The CDR3 DNA sequence: TGCAGTGCTAGAGATGGGGGGGTTGCAAATCAGCCCCAGCATTTG. Protein sequence: CSARDGGVANQPQHL.

This clonotype was detected a few times. V and J are TRBV6-5 and TRBJ2-3; 9 bases are a match to TRBD1. The germline gives CDR1 MNHEY, CDR2 SVGAGI. Trimming at V came to 2 bases and at J to 4 bases, leaving 4 bases not matched to a gene. The CDR3 sequence is 15 residues long. The CDR3 DNA is TGTGCCAGCAGTTACACAACAGGGGGCGCAGATACGCAGTATTTT. Translating it yields CASSYTTGGADTQYF.

This clonotype was seen more than once but under ten times. The chain carries TRBV6-2 or TRBV6-3 and TRBJ2-7; 7 nucleotides match TRBD2. The trim removed 0 bases at V and 5 bases at J, leaving 7 bases unmatched. This CDR3 spans 15 amino acids. Germline loops: CDR1 MNHEY, CDR2 SVGEGT. The CDR3: CASSYSGGSSDEQYF. The CDR3, as DNA: TGTGCCAGCAGTTACTCGGGCGGGAGTTCTGACGAGCAGTACTTC.

V usage is TRBV4-3 and J usage is TRBJ2-1, with unresolved D. V was shortened by 1 base and J by 5 bases, with 24 bases between the two germline ends. Germline V gene sequence: CDR1 LGHNA, CDR2 YSLEER. CDR3 length: 19 residues. The CDR3, as DNA: TGCGCCAGCAGCCAAGGTGTAGATCTAAGGAGCCGACACGACAATGAGCAGTTCTTC. This gives the protein CASSQGVDLRSRHDNEQFF.

This clonotype was seen a few times. The chain joins TRBV18 to TRBJ1-4, with D perhaps matching TRBD1 (5 bases). The CDR3 spans 16 residues. V was trimmed by 4 bases and J by 3 bases, leaving 15 bases between them. Germline CDR1 reads KGHSH; CDR2 reads LQKENI. The CDR3: CASSLNRGMANEKLFF. CDR3 in DNA: TGTGCCAGCTCACTGAACCGGGGGATGGCTAATGAAAAACTGTTTTTT. Drawing the rest from reference TRBV18 and TRBJ1-4, the complete variable domain is NAGVMQNPRHLVRRRGQEARLRCSPMKGHSHVYWYRQLPEEGLKFMVYLQKENIIDESGMPKERFSAEFPKEGPSILRIQQVVRGDSAAYFCASSLNRGMANEKLFFGSGTQLSVL.

In this sample, this clonotype turned up a few times. The chain couples TRBV12-3 or TRBV12-4 to TRBJ2-7; TRBD2 is a possible D gene (5 bases). Trimming removed 2 bases from V and 3 bases from J, with 11 bases in between. This CDR3 is built from 14 residues. DNA of the CDR3: TGTGCCAGCAGTTTAAACCGCGGGTACTACGAGCAGTACTTC. This sequence encodes CASSLNRGYYEQYF.

This chain uses TRBV12-3 or TRBV12-4 with TRBJ2-7, with 8 bases identical to TRBD2. The CDR3 sequence is 14 residues long. V was clipped by 2 bases and J by 5 bases; unmatched bases: 5. The CDR3 DNA is TGTGCCAGCAGTTTACAGCGGGAGAGACACGAGCAGTACTTC. This sequence encodes CASSLQRERHEQYF.

This sequence joins TRBV14 and TRBJ2-2; 7 bases are a match to TRBD1. V was pared by 4 bases and J by 4 bases, with 12 bases of the junction left unmatched. The germline CDR1 and CDR2 sequences are SGHDN and FVKESK. This CDR3 region has 17 residues. The CDR3 sequence: CASSRTAGTASTGELFF. In DNA form, the CDR3 reads TGTGCCAGCAGCCGGACCGCCGGGACAGCAAGCACCGGGGAGCTGTTTTTT.

The CDR3 DNA sequence: TGTGCCAGCTCACCATCGGAGGGCCTCTACAATGAGCAGTTCTTC. This sequence encodes CASSPSEGLYNEQFF. V usage is TRBV18 and J usage is TRBJ2-1; tentatively, D is TRBD2 (6 bases). The V end was cut by 2 bases, the J end by 3 bases, with 11 bases between. The length of the CDR3 is 15 residues. Germline lookup yields CDR1 KGHSH and CDR2 LQKENI.

The sample holds a few counts of this clonotype. The genes are TRBV15 and TRBJ1-5; D is perhaps TRBD1 (5 bases). Germline CDR1 is LNHNV and CDR2 is YYDKDF (reference sequence). The CDR3 has 13 amino acids. With 5 bases removed from V and 1 base from J, the gap between germline ends came to 6 bases. CDR3 sequence reads: CATSGTSNQPQHF. CDR3 in DNA: TGTGCCACCAGCGGGACGAGCAATCAGCCCCAGCATTTT.

This clonotype showed up many times. The chain has TRBV4-1 and TRBJ2-7; D might be TRBD1 (6 bases). Germline CDR1 reads MGHRA; CDR2 reads YSYEKL. The CDR3 has 13 amino acids. The V end was cut by 4 bases, the J end by 7 bases, with 14 bases between. In DNA form, the CDR3 reads TGCGCCAGCAGCCTCGACAGGATAGGGGAGCAGTACTTC. Translating it yields CASSLDRIGEQYF.

There are many counts of this clonotype. This chain links TRBV12-3 or TRBV12-4 with TRBJ2-2; perhaps TRBD1 as D (5 bases). V lost 5 bases and J lost 2, with 9 bases in between. The CDR3 has 14 residues. The CDR3: CASSPQGNTGELFF. The CDR3 DNA is TGTGCCAGCAGTCCCCAGGGAAACACCGGGGAGCTGTTTTTT.

This clonotype was counted between two and nine times. This rearrangement joins TRBV18 to TRBJ2-1; 8 positions match TRBD2. The CDR3 contains 17 residues. CDR1 KGHSH and CDR2 LQKENI come from the germline V gene. Trimming at V came to 4 bases and at J to 0 bases, leaving 8 bases not matched to a gene. This CDR3 is CASSRPLAGYSYNEQFF. In DNA form, the CDR3 reads TGTGCCAGCTCACGACCCTTAGCGGGATACTCCTACAATGAGCAGTTCTTC.

This rearrangement joins TRBV10-3 to TRBJ2-1, with 12 bases aligning to TRBD2. The V gene end was trimmed by 7 bases and the J gene end by 1 base; junction bases not matched to a gene: 5. The V gene's germline CDR1 is ENHRY and CDR2 SYGVKD. The CDR3 extends over 16 amino acids. CDR3 in amino acids: CAITWTSGDSYNEQFF. The CDR3 coding sequence is TGTGCCATCACCTGGACTAGCGGGGATTCCTACAATGAGCAGTTCTTC.

The rearrangement joins TRBV6-1 to TRBJ2-6; tentative D call: TRBD2 (6 bases). CDR1 and CDR2 from the germline V gene are MNHNS and SASEGT. There are 18 residues in the CDR3. V gave up 7 bases and J gave up 0 bases, with 19 bases separating them. CDR3 protein: CASTVWGVEVSGANVLTF. The CDR3 DNA reads TGTGCCAGCACCGTCTGGGGGGTGGAAGTCTCTGGGGCCAACGTCCTGACTTTC.

This clonotype was counted a few times. The rearrangement uses TRBV6-1 and TRBJ2-6; no clear D. The CDR3 is made up of 15 amino acids. The germline V gene encodes CDR1 MNHNS and CDR2 SASEGT. The ends were cut back, 4 bases at V and 2 bases at J, with 9 bases in the middle. In DNA form, the CDR3 reads TGTGCCAGCAGTGCGCTGGGTGCTGGGGCCAACGTCCTGACTTTC. This codes for CASSALGAGANVLTF.

This clonotype showed up just a few times. The CDR3 nucleotides read TGTGCCAGCAACCTCCGACTAGCGGGGACCAATGAGCAGTTCTTC. Translated: CASNLRLAGTNEQFF. This chain connects TRBV6-1 to TRBJ2-1; 11 bases match TRBD2. Germline assignment: CDR1 MNHNS and CDR2 SASEGT. With V trimmed by 7 bases and J by 6 bases, 8 bases remained unmatched. The CDR3 consists of 15 residues.

This clonotype was picked up a small number of times. V gene TRBV28 combines with J gene TRBJ2-1; D perhaps matches TRBD2 (6 bases). Trimming removed 5 bases from V and 4 bases from J, with 24 bases in between. CDR3 length equals 18 residues. The germline gives CDR1 MDHEN, CDR2 SYDVKM. The CDR3 region is CASSPLSSLAKGYNEQFF. The CDR3 nucleotides are TGTGCCAGCAGTCCCCTTTCGTCACTAGCAAAGGGTTACAATGAGCAGTTCTTC.

The rearrangement links TRBV28 to TRBJ1-2, with unresolved D. V dropped 8 bases and J dropped 7 bases, with 8 bases sitting between them. The CDR3 has 10 residues. Germline V gene sequence: CDR1 MDHEN, CDR2 SYDVKM. The CDR3 sequence: CASRALGYTF. The CDR3 coding sequence is TGTGCCAGCCGGGCCCTTGGCTACACCTTC.

This chain uses TRBV5-1 with TRBJ1-1, with D hard to call. Germline CDR1 reads SGHRS; CDR2 reads YFSETQ. CDR3 length: 14 amino acids. V lost 4 bases and J lost 5, with 15 bases in between. The CDR3 DNA reads as TGCGCCAGCAGCACACGGGGTAAAGGGACTGAAGCTTTCTTT. It encodes CASSTRGKGTEAFF.

V gene TRBV5-1 combines with J gene TRBJ2-2; D call uncertain. The CDR3 is 15 amino acids. Trimming took off 4 bases at V and 0 bases at J, with 10 bases between the two ends. The germline V gene encodes CDR1 SGHRS and CDR2 YFSETQ. The CDR3 spells CASSAETANTGELFF. The CDR3 DNA follows: TGCGCCAGCAGCGCGGAAACGGCGAACACCGGGGAGCTGTTTTTT.

This clonotype was detected ten times or more. The chain combines TRBV6-1 with TRBJ2-3, with 8 positions matching TRBD2. The CDR3 loop spans 15 amino acids. The ends lost 6 bases at V and 0 bases at J; junction bases unmatched: 5. In germline, CDR1 is MNHNS, CDR2 SASEGT. The CDR3 region is CASSPAGASTDTQYF. The CDR3 DNA reads as TGTGCCAGCAGCCCAGCGGGAGCTAGCACAGATACGCAGTATTTT.

This chain uses TRBV12-3 or TRBV12-4 with TRBJ2-7; TRBD2 aligns across 7 bases. The CDR3 spans 14 residues. V was clipped by 1 base and J by 5 bases; unmatched bases: 5. This chain's CDR3 is CASSLVGGPDEQYF. In DNA, the CDR3 is TGTGCCAGCAGTTTAGTGGGAGGGCCCGACGAGCAGTACTTC.

The chain combines TRBV12-3 or TRBV12-4 with TRBJ1-2, with D possibly TRBD1 on 6 matching bases. Trimming took off 5 bases at V and 3 bases at J, with 13 bases between the two ends. CDR3 length: 14 residues. CDR3 in amino acids: CASSRVGQHYGYTF. For the CDR3, the DNA is TGTGCCAGCAGTCGAGTTGGACAGCACTATGGCTACACCTTC.

The rearrangement links TRBV6-5 to TRBJ1-6; no definite D call. V was clipped by 10 bases and J by 4 bases, with 17 bases between them. The CDR3 loop spans 15 amino acids. The germline CDR1 and CDR2 sequences are MNHEY and SVGAGI. The CDR3 sequence: CATSDGETYNSPLHF. As DNA, the CDR3 is TGTGCCACGTCGGACGGGGAAACTTATAATTCACCCCTCCACTTT.